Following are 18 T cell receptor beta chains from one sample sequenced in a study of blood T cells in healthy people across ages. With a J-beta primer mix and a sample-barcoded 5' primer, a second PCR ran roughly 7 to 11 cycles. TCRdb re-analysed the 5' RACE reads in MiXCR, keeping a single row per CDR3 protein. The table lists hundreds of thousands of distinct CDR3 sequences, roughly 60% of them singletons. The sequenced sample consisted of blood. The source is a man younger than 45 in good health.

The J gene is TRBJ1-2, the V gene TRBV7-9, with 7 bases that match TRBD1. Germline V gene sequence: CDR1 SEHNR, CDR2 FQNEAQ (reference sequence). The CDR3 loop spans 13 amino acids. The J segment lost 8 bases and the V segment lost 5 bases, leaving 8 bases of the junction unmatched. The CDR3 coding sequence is TGTGCCAGCAGCACCGACAGGGACCGCGGCTACACCTTC. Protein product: CASSTDRDRGYTF.

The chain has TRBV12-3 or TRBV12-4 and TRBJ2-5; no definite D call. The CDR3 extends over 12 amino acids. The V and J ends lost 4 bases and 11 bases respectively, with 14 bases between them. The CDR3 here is CASSWARNEQYF. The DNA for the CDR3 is TGTGCCAGCAGTTGGGCTCGGAATGAGCAGTACTTC.

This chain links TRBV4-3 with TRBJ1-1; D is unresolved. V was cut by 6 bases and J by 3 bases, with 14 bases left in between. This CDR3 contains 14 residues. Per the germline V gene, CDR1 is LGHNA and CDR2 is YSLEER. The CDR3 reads CASRGGNLDTEAFF. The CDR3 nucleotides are TGCGCCAGCAGGGGAGGGAATTTGGACACTGAAGCTTTCTTT.

In DNA form, the CDR3 reads TGCGCCAGCAGCCAAGACTTGGTTGTTACAGGGGATAGTAGTGAGCAGTACTTC. Translation gives CASSQDLVVTGDSSEQYF. The rearrangement links TRBV4-3 to TRBJ2-7, with 7 bases lining up with TRBD1. V was pared by 0 bases and J by 7 bases, with 18 bases of the junction left unmatched. The CDR3 contains 18 residues. Germline lookup yields CDR1 LGHNA and CDR2 YSLEER.

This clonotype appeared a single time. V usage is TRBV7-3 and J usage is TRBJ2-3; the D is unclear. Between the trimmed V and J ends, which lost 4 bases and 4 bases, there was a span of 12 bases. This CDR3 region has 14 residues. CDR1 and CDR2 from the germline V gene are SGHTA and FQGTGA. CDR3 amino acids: CASSSARTADTQYF. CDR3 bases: TGTGCCAGCAGCTCGGCCCGAACAGCAGATACGCAGTATTTT.

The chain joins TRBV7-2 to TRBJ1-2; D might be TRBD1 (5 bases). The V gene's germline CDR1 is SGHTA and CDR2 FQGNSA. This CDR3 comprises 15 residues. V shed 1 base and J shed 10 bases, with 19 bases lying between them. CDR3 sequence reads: CASSLVAGRDTVYTF. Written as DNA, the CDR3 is TGTGCCAGCAGCTTAGTTGCGGGCAGGGATACGGTCTACACCTTC.

The CDR3 nucleotides are TGCAGTGCCAGCCGGGCCGCGAGTGAGCAGTACTTC. Its protein product is CSASRAASEQYF. The chain carries TRBV20-1 and TRBJ2-7, with D unresolved. The CDR3 length is 12 residues. Deletions cut 6 bases from V and 7 bases from J, with 16 bases between. Germline CDR1 and CDR2: DFQATT and SNEGSKA (reference sequence).

Written as DNA, the CDR3 is TGCGCCAGCGGTAGCGGAGGGCAAGAGACCCAGTACTTC. The encoded protein is CASGSGGQETQYF. The rearrangement joins TRBV5-1 to TRBJ2-5; possibly TRBD2 for D (6 bases). Looked up from germline, CDR1 is SGHRS and CDR2 is YFSETQ. The CDR3 runs to 13 residues. V lost 7 bases and J lost 2, with 12 bases in between. Full variable domain (rest looked up from reference TRBV5-1 and TRBJ2-5): KAGVTQTPRYLIKTRGQQVTLSCSPISGHRSVSWYQQTPGQGLQFLFEYFSETQRNKGNFPGRFSGRQFSNSRSEMNVSTLELGDSALYLCASGSGGQETQYFGPGTRLLVL.

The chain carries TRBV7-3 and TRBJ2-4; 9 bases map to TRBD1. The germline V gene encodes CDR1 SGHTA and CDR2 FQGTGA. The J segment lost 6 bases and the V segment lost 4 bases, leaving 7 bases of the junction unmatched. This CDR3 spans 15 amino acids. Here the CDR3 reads CASSSTGGAGNIQYF. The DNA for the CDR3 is TGTGCCAGCAGCTCTACAGGGGGCGCAGGAAACATTCAGTACTTC.

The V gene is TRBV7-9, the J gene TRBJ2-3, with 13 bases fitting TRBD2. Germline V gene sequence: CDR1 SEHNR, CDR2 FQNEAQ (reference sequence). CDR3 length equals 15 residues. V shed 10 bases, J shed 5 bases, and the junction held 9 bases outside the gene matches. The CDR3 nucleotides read TGTGCCACCTCACTAGCGGGGGGGCCAGAAGATACGCAGTATTTT. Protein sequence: CATSLAGGPEDTQYF.

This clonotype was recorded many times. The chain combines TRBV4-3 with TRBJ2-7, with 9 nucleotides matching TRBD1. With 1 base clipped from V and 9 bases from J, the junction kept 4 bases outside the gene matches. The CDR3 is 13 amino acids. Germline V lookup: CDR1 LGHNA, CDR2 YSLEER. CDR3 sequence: CASSQVTGGRQYF. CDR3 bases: TGCGCCAGCAGCCAAGTAACAGGGGGCCGGCAGTACTTC.

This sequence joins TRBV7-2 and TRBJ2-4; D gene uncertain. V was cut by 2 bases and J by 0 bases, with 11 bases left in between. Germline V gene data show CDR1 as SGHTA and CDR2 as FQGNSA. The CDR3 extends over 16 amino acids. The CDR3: CASSLSRALAKNIQYF. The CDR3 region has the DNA TGTGCCAGCAGCTTATCCAGAGCACTAGCCAAAAACATTCAGTACTTC.

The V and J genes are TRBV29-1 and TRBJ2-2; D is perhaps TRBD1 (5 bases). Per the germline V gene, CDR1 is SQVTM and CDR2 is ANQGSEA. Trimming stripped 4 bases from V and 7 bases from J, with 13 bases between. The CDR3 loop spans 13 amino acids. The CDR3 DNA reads TGCAGCGTTGGAGCAGGGTTCGGCGGGGAGCTGTTTTTT. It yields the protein CSVGAGFGGELFF.

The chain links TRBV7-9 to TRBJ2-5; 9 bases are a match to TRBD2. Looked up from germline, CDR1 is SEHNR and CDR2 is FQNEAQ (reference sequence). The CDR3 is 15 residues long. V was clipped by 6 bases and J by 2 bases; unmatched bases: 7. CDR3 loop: CASRRPAGGQETQYF. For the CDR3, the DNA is TGTGCCAGCAGACGCCCAGCGGGGGGACAAGAGACCCAGTACTTC.

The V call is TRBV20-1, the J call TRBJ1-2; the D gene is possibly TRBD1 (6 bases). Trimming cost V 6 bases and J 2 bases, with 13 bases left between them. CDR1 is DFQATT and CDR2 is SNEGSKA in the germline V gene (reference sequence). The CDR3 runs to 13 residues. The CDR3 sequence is CSAHRTDNYGYTF. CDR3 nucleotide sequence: TGCAGTGCCCACCGGACAGACAACTATGGCTACACCTTC.

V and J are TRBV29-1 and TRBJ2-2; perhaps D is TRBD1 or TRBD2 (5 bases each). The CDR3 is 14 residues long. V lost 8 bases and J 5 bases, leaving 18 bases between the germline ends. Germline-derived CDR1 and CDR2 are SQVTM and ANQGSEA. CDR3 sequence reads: CSIYPGTRTGELFF. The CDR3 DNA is TGCAGCATCTATCCCGGGACCCGAACCGGGGAGCTGTTTTTT.

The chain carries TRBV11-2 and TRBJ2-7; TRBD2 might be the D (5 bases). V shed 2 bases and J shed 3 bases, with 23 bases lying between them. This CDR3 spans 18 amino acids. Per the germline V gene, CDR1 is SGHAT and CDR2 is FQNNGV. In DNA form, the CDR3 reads TGTGCCAGCAGCTTATACCCCTTTAAAGAGGGTAGTCACTACGAGCAGTACTTC. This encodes CASSLYPFKEGSHYEQYF. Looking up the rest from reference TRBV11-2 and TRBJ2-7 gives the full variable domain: EAGVAQSPRYKIIEKRQSVAFWCNPISGHATLYWYQQILGQGPKLLIQFQNNGVVDDSQLPKDRFSAERLKGVDSTLKIQPAKLEDSAVYLCASSLYPFKEGSHYEQYFGPGTRLTVT.

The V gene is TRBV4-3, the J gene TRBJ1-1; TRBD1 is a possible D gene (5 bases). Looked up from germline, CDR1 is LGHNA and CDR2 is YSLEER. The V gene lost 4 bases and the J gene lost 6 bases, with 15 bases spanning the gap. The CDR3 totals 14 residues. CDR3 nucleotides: TGCGCCAGCAGCCCGACTGGGAGGGGAGCTGAAGCTTTCTTT. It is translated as CASSPTGRGAEAFF.